The 27 T cell receptor beta chains presented below share a single source sample, sequenced in a study of identical twins' blood T cells. TCRdb re-derived calls from the 5' RACE reads in MiXCR, one entry per CDR3 protein. This sample has 350,000 to 400,000 distinct CDR3 sequences, with around 30% found just once. Sample: PBMCs. Receptors were obtained from a woman aged 18-55 years in good health.

This clonotype was observed a handful of times. The rearrangement uses TRBV5-1 and TRBJ2-2; possible D gene TRBD2, 5 bases. The CDR3 has 14 amino acids. V lost 3 bases and J 1 base, leaving 7 bases between the germline ends. Germline-derived CDR1 and CDR2 are SGHRS and YFSETQ. Here the CDR3 DNA reads TGCGCCAGCAGCTCGGGGTTGAACACCGGGGAGCTGTTTTTT. Amino acid sequence: CASSSGLNTGELFF.

This clonotype has a handful of counts. J is TRBJ2-7 and V is TRBV29-1; the D gene is possibly TRBD2 (5 bases). The CDR3 contains 14 residues. In germline, CDR1 is SQVTM, CDR2 ANQGSEA. The V end was cut by 4 bases, the J end by 4 bases, with 17 bases between. The CDR3 region has the DNA TGCAGCGTTGGATCCTTGGGGAGAGCTTACGAGCAGTACTTC. Translation gives CSVGSLGRAYEQYF.

In its sample, this clonotype was seen a few times. The chain carries TRBV7-8 and TRBJ2-4; possibly TRBD2 for D (5 bases). Trimming took off 6 bases at V and 1 base at J, with 13 bases between the two ends. The germline V gene encodes CDR1 SGHVS and CDR2 FQNEAQ. This CDR3 is built from 15 residues. CDR3 amino acids: CASSRGGSAKNIQYF. CDR3 nucleotides: TGTGCCAGCAGTAGAGGAGGCTCGGCCAAAAACATTCAGTACTTC.

This clonotype was counted at least ten times. The V and J genes are TRBV28 and TRBJ2-2, with a possible D match to TRBD2 (6 bases). V was cut by 5 bases and J by 5 bases, with 15 bases left in between. The V gene's germline CDR1 is MDHEN and CDR2 SYDVKM. CDR3 size: 15 residues. CDR3 sequence (DNA): TGTGCCAGCAGTGTCGGGGGTAGGGTAACCGGGGAGCTGTTTTTT. This encodes CASSVGGRVTGELFF.

This chain links TRBV20-1 with TRBJ1-1; no clear D. V lost 3 bases, J lost 5 bases, and 13 bases lay in between. CDR3 length: 13 amino acids. CDR1 is DFQATT, CDR2 SNEGSKA, per germline (reference sequence). The DNA of the CDR3 is TGCAGTGCTAGGACCCTGCGGGTAACTGAAGCTTTCTTT. Translation gives CSARTLRVTEAFF.

This clonotype has more than one count but fewer than ten. V gene TRBV2 combines with J gene TRBJ1-1, with no clear D. V was cut by 7 bases and J by 1 base, with 7 bases left in between. Germline CDR1 reads SNHLY; CDR2 reads FYNNEI. This CDR3 region has 12 residues. CDR3 DNA sequence: TGTGCCAGCACAACAGAGAACACTGAAGCTTTCTTT. Amino acid sequence: CASTTENTEAFF.

The rearrangement uses TRBV19 and TRBJ1-1; D is perhaps TRBD1 (5 bases). Germline CDR1 reads LNHDA; CDR2 reads SQIVND (reference sequence). Trimming removed 11 bases at V and 1 base at J, with 11 bases between. CDR3 size: 12 residues. The CDR3 DNA sequence: TGTGCCTGTGGGACGACGAACACTGAAGCTTTCTTT. Its protein is CACGTTNTEAFF.

As regards this clonotype: At one end the junction does not follow the germline gene, possibly because of a read error. This chain links TRBV29-1 with TRBJ2-1; tentatively, D is TRBD2 (5 bases). The CDR3 is made up of 15 amino acids. Germline assignment: CDR1 SQVTM and CDR2 ANQGSEA. CDR3 nucleotide sequence: TGCAGCTTTGACGGTTGGAGCCGGGGAATCAATGAGCAGTTCTTC. It encodes CSFDGWSRGINEQFF.

This clonotype was counted only a few times. The chain recombines TRBV11-2 with TRBJ2-3; 10 positions agree with TRBD2. Germline V gives CDR1 SGHAT, CDR2 FQNNGV. This CDR3 spans 18 amino acids. Trimming at V came to 5 bases and at J to 5 bases, leaving 16 bases not matched to a gene. The CDR3 DNA follows: TGTGCCAGCAGCAACAGGGGTGGGCTAGCGGGAGTAGGAGATACGCAGTATTTT. Amino acid sequence: CASSNRGGLAGVGDTQYF.

This clonotype was picked up a small number of times. CDR3 amino acids: CASPDRYTEAFF. Here the CDR3 DNA reads TGTGCCAGCCCGGACAGGTACACTGAAGCTTTCTTT. This sequence joins TRBV6-1 and TRBJ1-1, with 7 bases matching TRBD1. Germline lookup yields CDR1 MNHNS and CDR2 SASEGT. This CDR3 spans 12 amino acids. V trimming: 8 bases; J trimming: 3 bases; junction bases outside the gene matches: 3.

V and J are TRBV4-3 and TRBJ2-1; 7 bases line up with TRBD2. The V gene end was trimmed by 5 bases and the J gene end by 3 bases; junction bases not matched to a gene: 10. CDR1 LGHNA and CDR2 YSLEER come from the germline V gene. The CDR3 is made up of 16 amino acids. The CDR3 spells CASSYVYAGDYNEQFF. As DNA, the CDR3 is TGCGCCAGCAGCTACGTCTATGCGGGAGACTACAATGAGCAGTTCTTC.

This chain connects TRBV20-1 to TRBJ2-7; 7 positions agree with TRBD1. Per the germline V gene, CDR1 is DFQATT and CDR2 is SNEGSKA (reference sequence). V dropped 6 bases and J dropped 1; count of bases not matched to a gene: 3. There are 12 residues in the CDR3. CDR3 nucleotide sequence: TGCAGTGCGAGACAGGGATCCTACGAGCAGTACTTC. Amino acid sequence: CSARQGSYEQYF.

The chain couples TRBV5-1 to TRBJ1-1; D unclear. Germline values: CDR1 SGHRS, CDR2 YFSETQ. The CDR3 extends over 13 amino acids. Trimming removed 0 bases from V and 5 bases from J, with 8 bases in between. The CDR3: CASSLVQQTEAFF. The CDR3 nucleotides are TGCGCCAGCAGCTTGGTGCAGCAGACTGAAGCTTTCTTT.

This clonotype was detected many times. The rearrangement uses TRBV4-1 and TRBJ1-4; no definite D call. Deletions cut 0 bases from V and 0 bases from J, with 8 bases between. This CDR3 region has 16 residues. CDR1 and CDR2 from the germline V gene are MGHRA and YSYEKL. CDR3 loop: CASSQDFGATNEKLFF. The CDR3 DNA follows: TGCGCCAGCAGCCAAGATTTCGGCGCAACTAATGAAAAACTGTTTTTT.

V is TRBV7-9 and J is TRBJ1-1; unclear D gene. This CDR3 contains 14 residues. V gave up 5 bases and J gave up 5 bases, with 15 bases separating them. The germline V gene has CDR1 SEHNR and CDR2 FQNEAQ (reference sequence). This chain's CDR3 is CASSPPTPGTEAFF. CDR3 in DNA: TGTGCCAGCAGCCCCCCAACCCCCGGGACTGAAGCTTTCTTT.

This clonotype came up a few times. This chain joins TRBV29-1 and TRBJ2-2, with no clear D. The CDR3 loop spans 10 amino acids. Deletions cut 7 bases from V and 8 bases from J, with 8 bases between. Germline V gene lookup returns CDR1 SQVTM and CDR2 ANQGSEA. The CDR3 loop is CSGFEGELFF. The CDR3 bases are TGCAGCGGCTTTGAGGGGGAGCTGTTTTTT.

The rearrangement links TRBV10-3 to TRBJ1-4; D unresolved. The CDR3 spans 13 residues. The V gene's germline CDR1 is ENHRY and CDR2 SYGVKD. The V end was cut by 2 bases, the J end by 3 bases, with 4 bases between. CDR3 in amino acids: CAISEGSNEKLFF. The CDR3 DNA is TGTGCCATCAGTGAGGGGTCTAATGAAAAACTGTTTTTT.

The chain joins TRBV19 to TRBJ1-2; 7 nucleotides align to TRBD1. Unmatched junction bases numbered 5, after V lost 7 bases and J lost 0 bases. Germline-derived CDR1 and CDR2 are LNHDA and SQIVND (reference sequence). This CDR3 contains 14 residues. CDR3 DNA sequence: TGTGCCAGTATCCCAGGGGGATCTAACTATGGCTACACCTTC. It codes for CASIPGGSNYGYTF.

V and J are TRBV6-2 or TRBV6-3 and TRBJ2-5, with 10 bases matching TRBD2. CDR1 and CDR2 (germline): MNHEY, SVGEGT. The CDR3 is made up of 16 amino acids. The junction had 14 bases not matched to a gene; V was cut back by 8 bases and J by 5 bases. Here the CDR3 reads CASDPTSGIISETQYF. The CDR3 DNA reads TGTGCCAGCGACCCCACTAGCGGGATTATTTCGGAGACCCAGTACTTC.

This chain links TRBV30 with TRBJ1-4; 8 bases map to TRBD1. V trimming: 0 bases; J trimming: 7 bases; junction bases outside the gene matches: 7. The CDR3 covers 15 residues. The germline V gene encodes CDR1 GTSNPN and CDR2 SVGIG (reference sequence). The CDR3 nucleotides are TGTGCCTGGAGTGTACTGCAGGGGGCGGCTGAAAAACTGTTTTTT. Translation: CAWSVLQGAAEKLFF.

This chain uses TRBV20-1 with TRBJ1-2, with TRBD1 identical over 8 bases. Germline CDR1 reads DFQATT; CDR2 reads SNEGSKA (reference sequence). The CDR3 is 13 residues long. The V and J ends lost 6 bases and 4 bases, in that order; junction bases with no gene match: 7. This chain's CDR3 is CSATTGALYGYTF. As DNA, the CDR3 is TGCAGTGCCACGACAGGGGCTCTCTATGGCTACACCTTC.

This clonotype was observed at least ten times. The gene calls are TRBV20-1 and TRBJ2-3; the D gene is possibly TRBD2 (5 bases). This CDR3 has 14 amino acids. From germline, CDR1 is DFQATT and CDR2 SNEGSKA (reference sequence). V lost 5 bases, J lost 6 bases, and 18 bases lay in between. Here the CDR3 reads CSAPDSRGWDTQYF. The CDR3 DNA reads TGCAGTGCTCCGGACTCGCGAGGATGGGATACGCAGTATTTT.

Note on this clonotype: At one end the junction does not follow the germline gene, possibly because of a read error. This rearrangement joins TRBV10-3 to TRBJ2-2; possibly TRBD2 for D (6 bases). Germline V gene data show CDR1 as ENHRY and CDR2 as SYGVKD. The CDR3 has 17 residues. In nucleotides, the CDR3 is TGTGCCACCCATGGCGCTCGGTACAGGTTGAACACCGGGGGGCTGTTTTTT. Translated: CATHGARYRLNTGGLFF.

This clonotype occurred once. This may be a read error, as it is one base from a much larger clone. The conserved closing phenylalanine or tryptophan is absent in this CDR3, likely reflecting a read error. The rearrangement uses TRBV20-1 and TRBJ2-1, with a weak D call TRBD2 (6 bases). The V end was cut by 4 bases, the J end by 9 bases, with 13 bases between. The CDR3 has 12 amino acids. Germline V CDR1 and CDR2: DFQATT, SNEGSKA (reference sequence). CDR3 region: CSATSSEFEQFL. The CDR3 nucleotides are TGCAGTGCTACTTCTAGCGAGTTTGAGCAGTTCTTA.

Only a few counts were recorded for this clonotype. The chain joins TRBV23-1 to TRBJ2-2, with 7 positions matching TRBD1. TRBV23-1 is an ORF, with its function uncertain. Trimming removed 7 bases from V and 3 bases from J; junction bases left unmatched: 8. The CDR3 is 15 residues long. The CDR3 reads CASNQLGGHTGELFF. The CDR3 region has the DNA TGCGCCAGCAACCAACTAGGGGGCCACACCGGGGAGCTGTTTTTT.

This clonotype was seen a handful of times. The chain recombines TRBV9 with TRBJ2-3; 8 positions match TRBD2. V shed 1 base and J 3 bases; nucleotides not matched to a gene: 4. The CDR3 runs 15 residues. Germline V gene data show CDR1 as SGDLS and CDR2 as YYNGEE. This CDR3 is CASSVRGRTTDTQYF. The CDR3 nucleotides are TGTGCCAGCAGCGTACGCGGGAGGACTACAGATACGCAGTATTTT.

This clonotype was seen more than once but under ten times. The CDR3 DNA follows: TGCAGTGCTAGAGATCCCCAGGGGACGACTGAAGCTTTCTTT. Protein: CSARDPQGTTEAFF. The chain has TRBV20-1 and TRBJ1-1; the D gene is possibly TRBD1 (6 bases). Germline V CDR1 and CDR2: DFQATT, SNEGSKA (reference sequence). The CDR3 runs to 14 residues. V was trimmed by 0 bases and J by 5 bases, leaving 13 bases between them.